This TCR beta chain emerged from a study of sequential checkpoint blockade in melanoma. Assay used: immunoSEQ multiplex PCR; TCRdb lists only in-frame clones, some missing. The sample has fewer than 35,000 clones; 77% are singletons. Regarding treatment: randomized to nivolumab then ipilimumab (arm A) or the reverse (arm B). This TCR came from a human donor with melanoma. Specimen: CD8+ T cells sorted from blood (inferred from file names), collected from a patient given nivolumab and ipilimumab in sequence.

The CDR3 nucleotides read TGTGCCAGCAGTCTCCGGCGGACCTACGAGCAGTACTTC. Protein sequence: CASSLRRTYEQYF. The chain has TRBV27 and TRBJ2-7; D unclear. Per germline, CDR1 MNHEY and CDR2 SMNVEV (reference sequence). This CDR3 region has 13 residues. The V gene lost 5 bases and the J gene lost 2 bases, with 10 bases spanning the gap.